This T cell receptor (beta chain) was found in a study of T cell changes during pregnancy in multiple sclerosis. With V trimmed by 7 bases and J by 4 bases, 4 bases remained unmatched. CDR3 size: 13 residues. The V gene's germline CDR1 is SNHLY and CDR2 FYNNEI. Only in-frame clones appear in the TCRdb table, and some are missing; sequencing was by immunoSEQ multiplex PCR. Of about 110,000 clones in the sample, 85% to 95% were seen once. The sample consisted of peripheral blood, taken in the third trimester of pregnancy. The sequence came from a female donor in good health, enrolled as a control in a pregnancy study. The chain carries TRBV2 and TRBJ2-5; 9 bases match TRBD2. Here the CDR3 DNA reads TGTGCCAGCATGTGGACTAGCGTAGAGACCCAGTACTTC. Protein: CASMWTSVETQYF.